The rows below give T cell receptor beta chains drawn from one sample of a study of shared clonotypes between healthy human individuals. The assay was immunoSEQ multiplex PCR, and TCRdb's table has in-frame clones only and misses some. The table records about 2 million clones, roughly 96% of them present only once. Sequencing was performed on naive CD4+ T cells sorted from blood. The origin of the receptors is a man in his late teens or twenties in good health. Both conserved end residues are part of each CDR3. Each record gives: clone size, V gene, D gene, J gene, CDR3 DNA, CDR3 protein. D genes are given only for firm matches. Not every row has a clone size; where given, it reads once, few, many or a size class.

NA	TRBV10-3	NA	TRBJ1-5	TGTGCCATCCAGGGAGGGGGGAATCAGCCCCAGCATTTT	CAIQGGGNQPQHF
NA	TRBV7-9	NA	TRBJ1-6	TGTGCCAGCAGCCGGACTGCCAACTCACCCCTCCACTTT	CASSRTANSPLHF
NA	TRBV2	NA	TRBJ1-6	TGTGCCAGCAGTGTCGGGCAGCGCAATTCACCCCTCCACTTT	CASSVGQRNSPLHF
NA	TRBV14	NA	TRBJ2-7	TGTGCCAGCAGCCAAGATAGCAACAGGGCCTACGAGCAGTACTTC	CASSQDSNRAYEQYF
NA	TRBV2	NA	TRBJ2-2	TGTGCCAGCAGCAGGGAAACAGCGCCCACCGGGGAGCTGTTTTTT	CASSRETAPTGELFF
NA	TRBV11-2	NA	TRBJ2-5	TGTGCCAGCAGCTTAGCCGGTCATTACCAAGAGACCCAGTACTTC	CASSLAGHYQETQYF
NA	TRBV11-3	NA	TRBJ2-1	TGTGCCAGCAGCTCTCAATGGTCACAGGGAGGGGACAATGAGCAGTTCTTC	CASSSQWSQGGDNEQFF
NA	TRBV5-1	NA	TRBJ1-5	TGCGCCAGCAGCCCGTCCCATAGCAATCAGCCCCAGCATTTT	CASSPSHSNQPQHF
NA	TRBV13	TRBD2	TRBJ2-2	TGTGCCAGCAGCTCGTCCCTTAGCGGGAGGGCCGCGGGGGAGCTGTTTTTT	CASSSSLSGRAAGELFF
few	TRBV7-3	NA	TRBJ1-2	TGTGCCAGCAGCCCGGGTCAGGGACCCTATGGCTACACCTTC	CASSPGQGPYGYTF
NA	TRBV19	NA	TRBJ2-1	TGTGCCAGTAGCCCACACCTCCGGGACCCGCCCAATGAGCAGTTCTTC	CASSPHLRDPPNEQFF
few	TRBV11-2	NA	TRBJ1-5	TGTGCCAGCAGCCTTCGTGGGGAAGGGGGTCAGCCCCAGCATTTT	CASSLRGEGGQPQHF
NA	TRBV27	NA	TRBJ1-6	TGTGCCAGCAGTCCGCATTATAATTCACCCCTCCACTTT	CASSPHYNSPLHF
NA	TRBV6-1	NA	TRBJ2-1	TGTGCCAGCAGTGATTACAGGGCCAATGAGCAGTTCTTC	CASSDYRANEQFF
NA	TRBV18	NA	TRBJ2-7	TGTGCCAGCTCACCGACTGGCTACGAGCAGTACTTC	CASSPTGYEQYF
NA	TRBV5-1	NA	TRBJ2-5	TGCGCCAGCAGCCCGGGGGACAGAGAGACCCAGTACTTC	CASSPGDRETQYF
NA	TRBV21-1	NA	TRBJ2-1	TGTGCCAGCAGTCCCCATTCAAGCTCCTACAATGAGCAGTTCTTC	CASSPHSSSYNEQFF
NA	TRBV5-1	NA	TRBJ2-3	TGCGCCAGCTATCAGGGTGGCACAGATACGCAGTATTTT	CASYQGGTDTQYF
once	TRBV11-3	NA	TRBJ1-1	TGTGCCAGCAGCTTAGACGCCAGCTTGAACACTGAAGCTTTCTTT	CASSLDASLNTEAFF
NA	TRBV9	TRBD1	TRBJ1-2	TGTGCCAGCAGCCTATTACCGGGACAGCTCTATGGCTACACCTTC	CASSLLPGQLYGYTF
NA	TRBV4-3	TRBD1	TRBJ2-3	TGCGCCAGCAGCCAAGCCAGATCCCCCAGGGGGTTGGGGTCCTTCTCAGATACGCAGTATTTT	CASSQARSPRGLGSFSDTQYF
NA	TRBV29-1	TRBD1	TRBJ1-6	TGCAGCGCCCGGGACAGGGACTATAATTCACCCCTCCACTTT	CSARDRDYNSPLHF
NA	TRBV9	NA	TRBJ1-6	TGTGCCAGCTCCCTTGGGGGGCCTCCTGGCTCCTATAATTCACCCCTCCACTTT	CASSLGGPPGSYNSPLHF
NA	TRBV7-9	TRBD2	TRBJ2-1	TGTGCCAGCAGCCTCCGGACTAGAAACAATGAGCAGTTCTTC	CASSLRTRNNEQFF
NA	TRBV30	NA	TRBJ2-3	TGTGCCTGGAGTACGGGGCTTTCACCCCGAGATACGCAGTATTTT	CAWSTGLSPRDTQYF
NA	TRBV7-9	NA	TRBJ1-2	TGTGCCAGCAGCTTAGCCTATCCCACAGCTAACTATGGCTACACCTTC	CASSLAYPTANYGYTF
NA	TRBV5-6	NA	TRBJ1-1	TGTGCCAGCAGCTTGGGGTTGCGGATGGGGAACACTGAAGCTTTCTTT	CASSLGLRMGNTEAFF
NA	TRBV2	NA	TRBJ2-4	TGTGCCAGCAGTAGAACAGGGCTAGCCAAAAACATTCAGTACTTC	CASSRTGLAKNIQYF
NA	TRBV30	TRBD1	TRBJ2-1	TGTGCCTGGAGTCGAACAGGGGCCGATAGCGAGCAGTTCTTC	CAWSRTGADSEQFF
NA	TRBV6-6	TRBD2	TRBJ2-7	TGTGCCAGCAGTTACGGGTCTAGCGGGTTGATCGAGCAGTACTTC	CASSYGSSGLIEQYF
NA	TRBV25-1	NA	TRBJ1-1	TGTGCCAGCAGTGAATTGGCTTTTGGGCTGAACACTGAAGCTTTCTTT	CASSELAFGLNTEAFF
NA	TRBV7-9	TRBD2	TRBJ2-1	TGTGCCAGCAGCTTAGGGGGCGGGAGCTGGGAATCCTACAATGAGCAGTTCTTC	CASSLGGGSWESYNEQFF